The 22 T cell receptor beta chains below were found in one sample sequenced in a study of blood T cell repertoires in COVID-19. Produced via immunoSEQ multiplex PCR; TCRdb's table is partial and in-frame only. The sample includes a few hundred thousand clones, 80% to 90% seen only once; the top ten take about 9.7%. The sequenced material came from peripheral blood. All receptors derive from a man aged 45-65 years with active or convalescent COVID-19.

The chain carries TRBV6-5 and TRBJ1-4; 7 bases align to TRBD1. V trimming: 6 bases; J trimming: 5 bases; junction bases outside the gene matches: 3. The CDR3 covers 13 residues. Per the germline V gene, CDR1 is MNHEY and CDR2 is SVGAGI. The CDR3 sequence: CASRGDRNEKLFF. The CDR3 coding sequence is TGTGCCAGCAGAGGGGACAGAAATGAAAAACTGTTTTTT.

V usage is TRBV6-2 or TRBV6-3 and J usage is TRBJ1-1; D remains unclear. This CDR3 is 15 amino acids long. The V gene's germline CDR1 is MNHEY and CDR2 SVGEGT. V was pared by 6 bases and J by 6 bases, with 20 bases between. CDR3: CASSARRAGIAEAFF. The CDR3 DNA reads as TGTGCCAGCAGCGCCAGACGGGCGGGGATAGCTGAAGCTTTCTTT.

The chain carries TRBV9 and TRBJ1-5; the D is unclear. The CDR3 extends over 13 amino acids. The V end lost 0 bases, the J end lost 9 bases, and 10 bases lay between the germline ends. The germline gives CDR1 SGDLS, CDR2 YYNGEE. The CDR3 sequence: CASSVEPEWPQHF. Here the CDR3 DNA reads TGTGCCAGCAGCGTAGAGCCGGAGTGGCCCCAGCATTTT.

V usage is TRBV5-1 and J usage is TRBJ2-7, with 9 bases lining up with TRBD1. CDR3 size: 13 residues. V shed 5 bases and J 4 bases; nucleotides not matched to a gene: 4. Germline values: CDR1 SGHRS, CDR2 YFSETQ. The DNA for the CDR3 is TGCGCCAGCAGACTGGGACAGGGTTACGAGCAGTACTTC. It codes for CASRLGQGYEQYF.

This clone came up a few times. The chain uses TRBV7-9 and TRBJ2-1; the match to TRBD1 covers 8 bases. CDR3 length: 14 amino acids. CDR1 is SEHNR and CDR2 is FQNEAQ in the germline V gene (reference sequence). After removal of 5 bases from V and 6 bases from J, the junction contained 6 bases not matched to a gene. The CDR3 region is CASSLDRVGNEQFF. The CDR3 region has the DNA TGTGCCAGCAGCCTGGACAGGGTGGGCAATGAGCAGTTCTTC.

The V and J genes are TRBV18 and TRBJ1-2; TRBD1 matches 8 bases. J was trimmed by 6 bases and V by 3 bases; bases with no gene match: 12. CDR1 KGHSH and CDR2 LQKENI come from the germline V gene. The CDR3 is 16 amino acids. Written as DNA, the CDR3 is TGTGCCAGCTCACCGACAAACCCCACAGGGGGGCATGGCTACACCTTC. Protein sequence: CASSPTNPTGGHGYTF.

The chain carries TRBV2 and TRBJ1-1; possibly TRBD1 for D (5 bases). This CDR3 region has 14 residues. The V end lost 11 bases, the J end lost 1 base, and 17 bases lay between the germline ends. Looked up from germline, CDR1 is SNHLY and CDR2 is FYNNEI. CDR3 sequence reads: CAGSRWQGNTEAFF. CDR3 nucleotide sequence: TGTGCCGGTAGCCGTTGGCAGGGGAACACTGAAGCTTTCTTT.

This clone has a handful of counts. The CDR3 region is CASSRGQGSSYEQYF. CDR3 sequence (DNA): TGTGCCAGCAGCCGCGGACAGGGTTCGTCCTACGAGCAGTACTTC. The V and J genes are TRBV11-2 and TRBJ2-7; 8 bases agree with TRBD1. The CDR3 has 15 residues. The J segment lost 1 base and the V segment lost 5 bases, leaving 7 bases of the junction unmatched. Looked up from germline, CDR1 is SGHAT and CDR2 is FQNNGV. Supplemented by reference TRBV11-2 and TRBJ2-7, the full variable domain reads EAGVAQSPRYKIIEKRQSVAFWCNPISGHATLYWYQQILGQGPKLLIQFQNNGVVDDSQLPKDRFSAERLKGVDSTLKIQPAKLEDSAVYLCASSRGQGSSYEQYFGPGTRLTVT.

The chain combines TRBV4-1 with TRBJ1-3; 7 bases agree with TRBD1. The CDR3 extends over 15 amino acids. CDR1 is MGHRA and CDR2 is YSYEKL in the germline V gene. The junction had 3 bases not matched to a gene; V was cut back by 0 bases and J by 4 bases. As DNA, the CDR3 is TGCGCCAGCAGCCAAGAAGACAGGGTCGGAAACACCATATATTTT. Protein product: CASSQEDRVGNTIYF.

The rearrangement uses TRBV29-1 and TRBJ1-1, with D unclear. CDR1 is SQVTM and CDR2 is ANQGSEA in the germline V gene. V was shortened by 7 bases and J by 1 base, with 16 bases between the two germline ends. The CDR3 length is 14 residues. CDR3 sequence: CSAARVSGNTEAFF. DNA of the CDR3: TGCAGCGCCGCGAGGGTCAGTGGGAACACTGAAGCTTTCTTT.

This clone has just a few counts. V and J are TRBV3-1 (or the pseudogene TRBV3-2) and TRBJ1-1; D not resolved. CDR1 and CDR2 (germline): LGHDT, YNNKEL (reference sequence). V lost 3 bases and J lost 1, with 3 bases in between. The CDR3 is made up of 12 amino acids. In DNA form, the CDR3 reads TGTGCCAGCAGCCACGGGAACACTGAAGCTTTCTTT. Its translation: CASSHGNTEAFF.

CDR3 amino acids: CASSPFMANRGARNTEAFF. CDR3 sequence (DNA): TGCGCCAGCAGCCCATTCATGGCCAATCGTGGGGCAAGGAACACTGAAGCTTTCTTT. This rearrangement joins TRBV5-1 to TRBJ1-1; possible D gene TRBD1, 5 bases. Germline CDR1 SGHRS, CDR2 YFSETQ. Trimming cost V 4 bases and J 1 base, with 26 bases left between them. This CDR3 contains 19 residues.

V and J are TRBV6-2 or TRBV6-3 and TRBJ2-2, with 7 bases that match TRBD2. The ends lost 6 bases at V and 5 bases at J; junction bases unmatched: 6. Germline values: CDR1 MNHEY, CDR2 SVGEGT. The CDR3 runs to 14 residues. The CDR3 spells CASRPTSDTGELFF. The CDR3, as DNA: TGTGCCAGCAGGCCTACTAGCGATACCGGGGAGCTGTTTTTT.

The chain links TRBV7-3 to TRBJ2-1; 9 nucleotides match TRBD2. The CDR3 consists of 15 residues. The J segment lost 7 bases and the V segment lost 3 bases, leaving 7 bases of the junction unmatched. CDR1 and CDR2 (germline): SGHTA, FQGTGA. CDR3 in amino acids: CASSFSLAGRNEQFF. The CDR3 DNA is TGTGCCAGCAGCTTTTCCCTAGCGGGGCGGAATGAGCAGTTCTTC.

The chain is built from TRBV25-1 and TRBJ1-4, with D perhaps matching TRBD1 (5 bases). Germline CDR1 reads MGHDK; CDR2 reads SYGVNS. The CDR3 has 14 residues. Between the trimmed V and J ends, which lost 3 bases and 4 bases, there was a span of 9 bases. In DNA, the CDR3 is TGTGCCAGCAGTGACAGGGAGGGTAATGAAAAACTGTTTTTT. It specifies CASSDREGNEKLFF.

The gene calls are TRBV7-2 and TRBJ1-2; TRBD1 might be the D (5 bases). CDR1 is SGHTA and CDR2 is FQGNSA in the germline V gene. V was cut by 5 bases and J by 8 bases, with 12 bases left in between. The CDR3 is 12 residues long. This CDR3 is CASSSGGLGYTF. CDR3 in DNA: TGTGCCAGCAGCAGCGGGGGGTTGGGCTACACCTTC.

This clone appeared a few times. The chain has TRBV11-3 and TRBJ2-1; 9 nucleotides match TRBD1. With V trimmed by 5 bases and J by 5 bases, 16 bases remained unmatched. CDR1 and CDR2 from the germline V gene are SGHNT and YENEEA. The CDR3 consists of 18 residues. CDR3 sequence (DNA): TGTGCCAGCAGCACAATCTCCCCCGGGACAGGGAGGGACAATGAGCAGTTCTTC. As protein: CASSTISPGTGRDNEQFF.

This clone was detected only once. This rearrangement joins TRBV25-1 to TRBJ2-7, with D perhaps TRBD2 (6 bases). Germline V gives CDR1 MGHDK, CDR2 SYGVNS. Trimming pared 3 bases from V and 4 bases from J, leaving 13 bases between. The CDR3 length is 14 residues. The CDR3 coding sequence is TGTGCCAGCAGTGATGGGGGGAGCGGGTACGAGCAGTACTTC. This encodes CASSDGGSGYEQYF.

The CDR3 coding sequence is TGCGCCAGCAGGGCGGGGCCTGGGGCCGGGGAGCTGTTTTTT. This codes for CASRAGPGAGELFF. V is TRBV10-2 and J is TRBJ2-2; D possibly corresponds to TRBD2 (6 bases). This CDR3 contains 14 residues. Trimming pared 6 bases from V and 6 bases from J, leaving 14 bases between. CDR1 is WSHSY, CDR2 SAAADI, per germline.

The V gene is TRBV6-1, the J gene TRBJ1-2, with 7 bases fitting TRBD1. This CDR3 contains 16 residues. V lost 7 bases to trimming and J lost 1 base; unmatched junction nucleotides: 12. Per the germline V gene, CDR1 is MNHNS and CDR2 is SASEGT. The CDR3, as DNA: TGTGCCAGCACTGACTTCCGGGACAGCTATAACTATGGCTACACCTTC. The encoded protein is CASTDFRDSYNYGYTF.

The rearrangement uses TRBV6-1 and TRBJ2-7, with D perhaps matching TRBD2 (7 bases). Trimming stripped 1 base from V and 1 base from J, with 14 bases between. The CDR3 runs 16 residues. Germline V CDR1 and CDR2: MNHNS, SASEGT. The chain's CDR3 is CASSEGGGHVSYEQYF. The CDR3 DNA follows: TGTGCCAGCAGTGAAGGGGGGGGACATGTGTCCTACGAGCAGTACTTC.

The genes are TRBV5-4 and TRBJ1-2; 9 bases match TRBD1. CDR3 size: 15 residues. Germline-derived CDR1 and CDR2 are SGHNT and YYREEE (reference sequence). V was clipped by 4 bases and J by 6 bases; unmatched bases: 10. The CDR3 DNA reads as TGTGCCAGCAGCCGGGCGACAGGGGGAGATCATGGCTACACCTTC. It specifies CASSRATGGDHGYTF.